The 26 T cell receptor beta chains presented below share a single source sample, sequenced in a study of T cell repertoires in cytomegalovirus infection. These receptors are not linked to any known antigen. Each CDR3 protein gets one entry after TCRdb re-called the reads with MiXCR. The sample records 550,000 to 700,000 distinct CDR3 sequences, 40% being singletons. The sequencing here drew on cultured PBMCs, taken from culture after CMV antigen stimulation. These receptors originate from a human donor in good health (CMV status not recorded). Some clones in this sample may be carry-over from other donors' samples.

The rearrangement uses TRBV7-8 and TRBJ1-6; tentative D call: TRBD1 (5 bases). V was shortened by 1 base and J by 3 bases, with 10 bases between the two germline ends. Per the germline V gene, CDR1 is SGHVS and CDR2 is FQNEAQ. The CDR3 sequence is 16 residues long. DNA for the CDR3: TGTGCCAGCAGCTTAGTTGGGAGGGGCTATAATTCACCCCTCCACTTT. This gives the protein CASSLVGRGYNSPLHF.

The genes are TRBV6-2 or TRBV6-3 and TRBJ2-2; D is perhaps TRBD2 (6 bases). The germline gives CDR1 MNHEY, CDR2 SVGEGT. The V end lost 7 bases, the J end lost 12 bases, and 12 bases lay between the germline ends. This CDR3 spans 11 amino acids. CDR3 sequence: CASIGGGKLFF. The CDR3 nucleotides read TGTGCCAGCATCGGGGGTGGAAAGCTGTTTTTT.

The rearrangement joins TRBV20-1 to TRBJ2-2; 7 bases are shared with TRBD2. Germline values: CDR1 DFQATT, CDR2 SNEGSKA (reference sequence). The CDR3 spans 15 residues. Trimming took 6 bases from V and 1 from J; bases not matched to a gene: 8. The CDR3 region is CSAYRRGKNTGELFF. The DNA for the CDR3 is TGCAGTGCCTACCGGCGGGGGAAGAACACCGGGGAGCTGTTTTTT.

J is TRBJ2-3 and V is TRBV9; D is perhaps TRBD2 (6 bases). The CDR3 length is 15 residues. Trimming cost V 1 base and J 2 bases, with 11 bases left between them. The V gene's germline CDR1 is SGDLS and CDR2 YYNGEE. CDR3 nucleotide sequence: TGTGCCAGCAGCGTATCCGGGACTCCCACAGATACGCAGTATTTT. Translating it yields CASSVSGTPTDTQYF.

This clonotype was recorded a few times. The J gene is TRBJ2-1, the V gene TRBV25-1; D may be TRBD2 (6 bases). The CDR3 runs to 16 residues. V gave up 0 bases and J gave up 2 bases, with 11 bases separating them. Per the germline V gene, CDR1 is MGHDK and CDR2 is SYGVNS. The CDR3 DNA reads TGTGCCAGCAGTGAATATGGTCTAGCGACCTACAATGAGCAGTTCTTC. Translating gives CASSEYGLATYNEQFF. The full variable domain, its missing parts supplied by reference TRBV25-1 and TRBJ2-1, is EADIYQTPRYLVIGTGKKITLECSQTMGHDKMYWYQQDPGMELHLIHYSYGVNSTEKGDLSSESTVSRIRTEHFPLTLESARPSHTSQYLCASSEYGLATYNEQFFGPGTRLTVL.

The rearrangement joins TRBV6-5 to TRBJ1-6; D is perhaps TRBD1 (6 bases). The CDR3 totals 16 residues. V was shortened by 7 bases and J by 2 bases, with 15 bases between the two germline ends. The V gene's germline CDR1 is MNHEY and CDR2 SVGAGI. The CDR3 sequence: CASKGQLLTYNSPLHF. CDR3 coding DNA: TGTGCCAGCAAAGGACAGCTTTTAACCTATAATTCACCCCTCCACTTT.

This clonotype was observed a handful of times. V usage is TRBV7-2 and J usage is TRBJ2-7; D is unresolved. CDR1 is SGHTA, CDR2 FQGNSA, per germline. The CDR3 has 13 residues. The germline V and J ends were trimmed by 1 base and 7 bases, with 11 bases remaining between them. CDR3 coding DNA: TGTGCCAGCAGCTTAGAGTACGCTCGGGAGCAGTACTTC. Protein sequence: CASSLEYAREQYF.

The gene calls are TRBV12-3 or TRBV12-4 and TRBJ1-6; TRBD1 might be the D (5 bases). The V gene lost 2 bases and the J gene lost 11 bases, with 13 bases spanning the gap. CDR3 length equals 14 residues. The CDR3 nucleotides read TGTGCCAGCAGTTTAAACAGGTCCCCTGCACCCCTCCACTTT. Protein product: CASSLNRSPAPLHF.

The chain joins TRBV2 to TRBJ1-6; D gene ambiguous. The V and J ends lost 3 bases and 10 bases respectively, with 19 bases between them. CDR1 SNHLY and CDR2 FYNNEI come from the germline V gene. There are 16 residues in the CDR3. As DNA, the CDR3 is TGTGCCAGCAGTGATGGTAACTTGGGCCGGAGGTCACCCCTCCACTTT. The encoded protein is CASSDGNLGRRSPLHF.

The rearrangement uses TRBV20-1 and TRBJ1-5, with D possibly matching TRBD1 (5 bases). CDR3 length equals 14 residues. V was clipped by 0 bases and J by 5 bases, with 11 bases between them. CDR1 is DFQATT and CDR2 is SNEGSKA in the germline V gene (reference sequence). The CDR3 DNA follows: TGCAGTGCTAGAGATTTAAGAGGGGATCAGCCCCAGCATTTT. Encoded protein: CSARDLRGDQPQHF.

This clonotype has more than one count but fewer than ten. This chain joins TRBV9 and TRBJ2-7; D may correspond to TRBD1 or TRBD2 (5 bases each). Germline CDR1 SGDLS, CDR2 YYNGEE. The CDR3 is 14 residues long. The ends were cut back, 4 bases at V and 0 bases at J, with 11 bases in the middle. The CDR3 loop is CASSPGRGSYEQYF. The CDR3 DNA reads TGTGCCAGCAGCCCGGGACGGGGCTCCTACGAGCAGTACTTC. The full variable domain, in which reference TRBV9 and TRBJ2-7 provide the parts outside the CDR3, is DSGVTQTPKHLITATGQRVTLRCSPRSGDLSVYWYQQSLDQGLQFLIQYYNGEERAKGNILERFSAQQFPDLHSELNLSSLELGDSALYFCASSPGRGSYEQYFGPGTRLTVT.

The chain links TRBV12-3 or TRBV12-4 to TRBJ1-2; D gene uncertain. This CDR3 comprises 14 residues. V was trimmed by 3 bases and J by 4 bases, leaving 12 bases between them. The CDR3 protein is CASSFRRLLYGYTF. DNA of the CDR3: TGTGCCAGCAGTTTTCGCCGGTTACTCTATGGCTACACCTTC.

The chain employs TRBV5-5 and TRBJ2-1; a weak D match, TRBD2 (6 bases). Trimming removed 2 bases at V and 9 bases at J, with 12 bases between. The germline CDR1 and CDR2 sequences are SGHKS and YYEKEE (reference sequence). The CDR3 is 13 amino acids. The CDR3 sequence is CASSFGTPSEQFF. CDR3 DNA sequence: TGTGCCAGCAGCTTCGGGACTCCGAGTGAGCAGTTCTTC.

The V and J genes are TRBV7-9 and TRBJ1-3; TRBD1 is a possible D gene (5 bases). The CDR3 is 16 residues long. CDR1 and CDR2 from the germline V gene are SEHNR and FQNEAQ (reference sequence). Trimming left V 5 bases short and J 4 bases short, with 18 bases between. The CDR3 spells CASSPAGTFVGNTIYF. In DNA, the CDR3 is TGTGCCAGCAGCCCAGCCGGGACGTTCGTCGGAAACACCATATATTTT. The entire variable domain, with the rest obtained from reference TRBV7-9 and TRBJ1-3, is as follows: DTGVSQNPRHKITKRGQNVTFRCDPISEHNRLYWYRQTLGQGPEFLTYFQNEAQLEKSRLLSDRFSAERPKGSFSTLEIQRTEQGDSAMYLCASSPAGTFVGNTIYFGEGSWLTVV.

This clonotype was recorded a few times. The V and J genes are TRBV7-8 and TRBJ2-7; TRBD1 matches at 8 bases. This CDR3 has 13 residues. Germline V gene lookup returns CDR1 SGHVS and CDR2 FQNEAQ. V dropped 4 bases and J dropped 6; count of bases not matched to a gene: 5. The chain's CDR3 is CASSYDRGGEQYF. The CDR3 DNA follows: TGTGCCAGCAGCTACGACAGGGGAGGCGAGCAGTACTTC.

This clonotype came up a few times. V and J are TRBV12-3 or TRBV12-4 and TRBJ1-2, with D possibly matching TRBD1 (5 bases). With 5 bases removed from V and 8 bases from J, the gap between germline ends came to 21 bases. The CDR3 length is 15 residues. As DNA, the CDR3 is TGTGCCAGCAGTCCCGCTGCCCGGGGGGGTCAGGGCTACACCTTC. Its protein is CASSPAARGGQGYTF.

The chain employs TRBV12-3 or TRBV12-4 and TRBJ2-2; no clear D gene. Trimming removed 3 bases at V and 4 bases at J, with 9 bases between. CDR3 length equals 14 residues. CDR3 sequence reads: CASSFGFGTGELFF. For the CDR3, the DNA is TGTGCCAGCAGTTTCGGTTTTGGCACCGGGGAGCTGTTTTTT.

The chain employs TRBV11-2 and TRBJ2-5; D not certain. Looked up from germline, CDR1 is SGHAT and CDR2 is FQNNGV. The CDR3 sequence is 14 residues long. V lost 5 bases, J lost 6 bases, and 16 bases lay in between. CDR3 amino acids: CASSAREEIKTQYF. The CDR3 coding sequence is TGTGCCAGCAGCGCTAGAGAGGAGATAAAGACCCAGTACTTC.

In its sample, this clonotype was seen many times. The chain combines TRBV7-2 with TRBJ2-7, with no clear D. The germline V gene encodes CDR1 SGHTA and CDR2 FQGNSA. This CDR3 comprises 14 residues. V lost 5 bases, J lost 3 bases, and 14 bases lay in between. CDR3 sequence: CASSPDPRDYEQYF. Here the CDR3 DNA reads TGTGCCAGCAGCCCTGACCCCAGAGACTACGAGCAGTACTTC.

This clonotype was counted between two and nine times. The gene calls are TRBV7-2 and TRBJ2-7; the match to TRBD2 covers 7 bases. V lost 0 bases and J lost 2; bases outside the gene matches: 4. The germline V gene has CDR1 SGHTA and CDR2 FQGNSA. The CDR3 length is 15 residues. CDR3 in amino acids: CASSLAVGGTYEQYF. CDR3 DNA: TGTGCCAGCAGCTTAGCTGTGGGAGGGACCTACGAGCAGTACTTC.

This rearrangement joins TRBV7-2 to TRBJ2-7; 12 bases map to TRBD2. Germline values: CDR1 SGHTA, CDR2 FQGNSA. CDR3 length: 15 residues. The V and J ends lost 5 bases and 4 bases, in that order; junction bases with no gene match: 6. Here the CDR3 reads CASSQGLAGLYEQYF. The CDR3 coding sequence is TGTGCCAGCAGCCAAGGACTAGCGGGGCTATACGAGCAGTACTTC.

The rearrangement links TRBV28 to TRBJ2-6; D is uncertain. Germline CDR1 is MDHEN and CDR2 is SYDVKM. The CDR3 totals 14 residues. V dropped 5 bases and J dropped 4 bases, with 9 bases sitting between them. For the CDR3, the DNA is TGTGCCAGCAGTGAAGGTCCGGGGGCCAACGTCCTGACTTTC. As protein: CASSEGPGANVLTF.

This chain links TRBV6-2 or TRBV6-3 with TRBJ2-1; the match to TRBD1 covers 9 bases. In germline, CDR1 is MNHEY, CDR2 SVGEGT. This CDR3 region has 14 residues. The V segment lost 5 bases and the J segment 3 bases; nucleotides outside the gene matches: 2. The CDR3 bases are TGTGCCAGCAGTGACAGGGGGTACTACAATGAGCAGTTCTTC. Protein product: CASSDRGYYNEQFF.

The chain has TRBV20-1 and TRBJ2-7; a possible D gene is TRBD1 (5 bases). This CDR3 region has 13 residues. Trimming pared 3 bases from V and 2 bases from J, leaving 11 bases between. Germline CDR1 is DFQATT and CDR2 is SNEGSKA (reference sequence). The CDR3 protein is CSASSPGTYEQYF. CDR3 nucleotide sequence: TGCAGTGCTAGCTCTCCAGGGACCTACGAGCAGTACTTC.

The V and J genes are TRBV11-2 and TRBJ1-1, with D maybe TRBD1 (6 bases). The germline gives CDR1 SGHAT, CDR2 FQNNGV. The CDR3 loop spans 17 amino acids. Trimming removed 5 bases at V and 4 bases at J, with 23 bases between. The CDR3 DNA reads TGTGCCAGCAGCCCAGAAACCAGAAACAGGGTGAGCACTGAAGCTTTCTTT. It yields the protein CASSPETRNRVSTEAFF.

This clonotype was seen a handful of times. The V call is TRBV27, the J call TRBJ2-3, with D perhaps TRBD2 (5 bases). V lost 3 bases and J lost 0, with 7 bases in between. This CDR3 contains 14 residues. Germline CDR1 MNHEY, CDR2 SMNVEV (reference sequence). The CDR3, as DNA: TGTGCCAGCAGTTTGACTACTAGCACAGATACGCAGTATTTT. Protein product: CASSLTTSTDTQYF.